Following are 7 T cell receptor beta chains from one sample sequenced in a study of cytomegalovirus exposure and HLA in healthy donors. Here immunoSEQ multiplex PCR was the method, and the copy in TCRdb shows in-frame clones only, minus some. The sample records approximately 170,000 clones, approximately 81% being singletons. Specimen: PBMCs. All receptors derive from a man younger than 40 in good health and CMV-seropositive.

The rearrangement links TRBV15 to TRBJ2-1, with TRBD2 matching over 9 bases. The CDR3 consists of 17 residues. J gave up 7 bases and V 1 base, and 11 bases lay outside the gene matches. Germline CDR1 and CDR2: LNHNV and YYDKDF (reference sequence). The CDR3 nucleotides read TGTGCCACCAGCAGAGTTCCCATCGGGACTAGCCCAAATGAGCAGTTCTTC. This gives the protein CATSRVPIGTSPNEQFF.

The chain is built from TRBV18 and TRBJ2-5, with 8 bases aligning to TRBD1. V lost 5 bases to trimming and J lost 1 base; unmatched junction nucleotides: 6. CDR3 size: 15 residues. Germline V CDR1 and CDR2: KGHSH, LQKENI. In nucleotides, the CDR3 is TGTGCCAGCTCATCACAGGGACAGGTCCAAGAGACCCAGTACTTC. Amino acids: CASSSQGQVQETQYF.

The V gene is TRBV9, the J gene TRBJ1-2, with unresolved D. The CDR3 extends over 12 amino acids. Trimming shortened V by 3 bases and J by 6 bases, and 9 bases separated the two germline ends. Germline assignment: CDR1 SGDLS and CDR2 YYNGEE. This CDR3 reads CASSDSGDGYTF. DNA of the CDR3: TGTGCCAGCAGCGACTCGGGAGATGGCTACACCTTC.

The chain couples TRBV2 to TRBJ1-5, with 7 bases fitting TRBD1. Germline CDR1 and CDR2: SNHLY and FYNNEI. The CDR3 totals 16 residues. The J segment lost 6 bases and the V segment lost 6 bases, leaving 14 bases of the junction unmatched. This CDR3 reads CASRRNDRAAGQPQHF. For the CDR3, the DNA is TGTGCCAGCAGACGTAACGACAGGGCAGCAGGTCAGCCCCAGCATTTT.

The chain has TRBV6-5 and TRBJ2-3; tentatively, D is TRBD2 (6 bases). Germline CDR1 is MNHEY and CDR2 is SVGAGI. With 5 bases removed from V and 1 base from J, the gap between germline ends came to 10 bases. The CDR3 loop spans 14 amino acids. CDR3 amino acids: CASSPRLGTDTQYF. The CDR3 DNA reads as TGTGCCAGCAGTCCCAGACTAGGCACAGATACGCAGTATTTT.

This chain uses TRBV19 with TRBJ2-3; 7 bases fit TRBD2. The CDR3 has 14 amino acids. Germline loops: CDR1 LNHDA, CDR2 SQIVND (reference sequence). V lost 6 bases, J lost 0 bases, and 3 bases stayed unmatched. DNA for the CDR3: TGTGCCAGTAGCTTTAGCGGGAGCACAGATACGCAGTATTTT. Its translation is CASSFSGSTDTQYF.

V gene TRBV7-9 combines with J gene TRBJ2-1; D is perhaps TRBD1 (5 bases). The germline CDR1 and CDR2 sequences are SEHNR and FQNEAQ (reference sequence). V gave up 6 bases and J gave up 4 bases, with 22 bases separating them. The CDR3 runs to 17 residues. The DNA for the CDR3 is TGTGCCAGCAGACCACCACCTCAGGGAATTATGTACAATGAGCAGTTCTTC. The encoded protein is CASRPPPQGIMYNEQFF.